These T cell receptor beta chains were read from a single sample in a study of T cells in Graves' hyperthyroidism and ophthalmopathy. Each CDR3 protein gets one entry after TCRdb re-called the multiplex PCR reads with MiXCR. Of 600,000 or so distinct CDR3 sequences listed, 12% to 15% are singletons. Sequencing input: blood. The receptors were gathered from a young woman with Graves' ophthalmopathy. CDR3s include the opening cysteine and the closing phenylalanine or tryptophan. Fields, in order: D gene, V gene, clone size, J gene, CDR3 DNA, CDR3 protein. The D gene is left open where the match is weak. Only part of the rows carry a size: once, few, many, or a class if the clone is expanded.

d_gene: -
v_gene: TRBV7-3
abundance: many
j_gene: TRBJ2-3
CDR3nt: TGTGCCAGCAGCTTATCCCGGGACACCGGGCGGTATTTT
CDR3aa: CASSLSRDTGRYF

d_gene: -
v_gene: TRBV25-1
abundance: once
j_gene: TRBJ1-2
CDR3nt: TGTGCCAGCAGTGGGGGGACGGCCTATGGCTACACCTTC
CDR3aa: CASSGGTAYGYTF

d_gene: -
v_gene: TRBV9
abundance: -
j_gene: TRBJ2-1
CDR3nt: TGTGCCAGCAGCGTAGAGGAGGATGAGCAGTTCTTC
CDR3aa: CASSVEEDEQFF

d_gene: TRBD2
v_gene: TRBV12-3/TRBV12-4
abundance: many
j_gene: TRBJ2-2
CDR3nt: TGTGCCAGCAGTTTGGGAGGGGTGGACGGCGGGGAGCTGTTTTTT
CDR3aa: CASSLGGVDGGELFF

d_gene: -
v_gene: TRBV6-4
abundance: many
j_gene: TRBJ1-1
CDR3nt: TGTGCCAGCAGTGACAATGGCAGGGGCGCTTTCTTT
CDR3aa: CASSDNGRGAFF

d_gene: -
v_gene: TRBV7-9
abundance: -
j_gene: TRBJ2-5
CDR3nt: TGTGCCAGCAGCTTAGGAGTTATCCAAGAGACCCAGTACTTC
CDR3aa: CASSLGVIQETQYF

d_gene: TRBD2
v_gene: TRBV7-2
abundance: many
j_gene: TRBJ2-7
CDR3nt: TGTGCCAGCAGTTCAAACCCCCGGGAGGGTTCGGGCGAGCAGTACTTC
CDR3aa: CASSSNPREGSGEQYF

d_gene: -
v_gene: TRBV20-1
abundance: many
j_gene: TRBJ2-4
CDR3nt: TGCAGTGCTAGAGATACGGGAGAGGTAAACATTCAGTACTTC
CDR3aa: CSARDTGEVNIQYF

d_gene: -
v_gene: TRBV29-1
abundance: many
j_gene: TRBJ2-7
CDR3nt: TGCAGCGTTGAATCGCCGGTCGGTTCCTACGAGCAGTACTTC
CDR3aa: CSVESPVGSYEQYF

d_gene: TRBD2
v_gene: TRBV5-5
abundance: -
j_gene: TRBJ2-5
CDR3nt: TGTGCCAGCAGCAAACCTAGCGGGGGAGGAGAGACCCAGTACTTC
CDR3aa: CASSKPSGGGETQYF

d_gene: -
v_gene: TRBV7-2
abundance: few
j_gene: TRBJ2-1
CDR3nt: TGTGCCAGCAGCTTAGAGAGTGGGCCCTACAATGAGCAGTTCTTC
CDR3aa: CASSLESGPYNEQFF

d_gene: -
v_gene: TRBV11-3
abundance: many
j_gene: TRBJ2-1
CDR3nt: TGTGCCAGCAGCCCACCCCCAGGATATGAGCAGTTCTTC
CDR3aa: CASSPPPGYEQFF

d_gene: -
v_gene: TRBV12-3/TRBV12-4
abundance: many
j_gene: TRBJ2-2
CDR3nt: TGTGCCAGCAGGTCCTGGCGTGTAACGGGCGGGGAGCTGTTTTTT
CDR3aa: CASRSWRVTGGELFF

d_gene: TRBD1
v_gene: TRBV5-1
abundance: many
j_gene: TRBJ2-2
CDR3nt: TGCGCCAGCAGACCTGTTGACAGGGGGAACACCGGGGAGCTGTTTTTT
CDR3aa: CASRPVDRGNTGELFF

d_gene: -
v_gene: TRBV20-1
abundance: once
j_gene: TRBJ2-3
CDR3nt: TGCAGTGCTAGAGTAGGAATTGATCGCACAGATACGCGGTATTTT
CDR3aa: CSARVGIDRTDTRYF

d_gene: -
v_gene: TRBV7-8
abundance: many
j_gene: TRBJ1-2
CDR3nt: TGTGCCAGCAGCTTAGTATCGTGGCCCCACTATGGCTACACCTTC
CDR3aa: CASSLVSWPHYGYTF

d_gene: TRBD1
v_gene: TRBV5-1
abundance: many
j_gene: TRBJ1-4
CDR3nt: TGCGCCAGCAGCAAAGGACAGGGCCCAACTAATGAAAAACTGTTTTTT
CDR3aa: CASSKGQGPTNEKLFF

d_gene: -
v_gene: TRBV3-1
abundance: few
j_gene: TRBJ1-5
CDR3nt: TGTGCCAGCAGCCAAGTTCGGGACACCTATAGCAATCAGCCCCAGCATTTT
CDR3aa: CASSQVRDTYSNQPQHF

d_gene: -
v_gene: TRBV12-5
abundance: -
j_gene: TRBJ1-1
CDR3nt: TGTGCTAGTGGTTTGGACTCCTACCTGAACACTGAAGCTTTCTTT
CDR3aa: CASGLDSYLNTEAFF